The 16 T cell receptor beta chains reported below all come from one sample, sequenced in a study of PD-1 blockade in mismatch repair-deficient tumors. The data were produced by immunoSEQ multiplex PCR, yet TCRdb's version contains in-frame clones alone and is incomplete. This table holds about 51,000 clones, 81% found once. The sample was peripheral blood, taken about 4.5 months after starting pembrolizumab. Receptors originate from an adult with mismatch repair-deficient cancer.

The chain uses TRBV5-6 and TRBJ2-1; TRBD2 matches at 10 bases. The J segment lost 7 bases and the V segment lost 4 bases, leaving 8 bases of the junction unmatched. CDR1 and CDR2 from the germline V gene are SGHDT and YYEEEE. The CDR3 is 15 residues long. CDR3 coding DNA: TGTGCCAGCAGCGTACGCCGGACTAGCGGAAATGAGCAGTTCTTC. It codes for CASSVRRTSGNEQFF.

The count of this clone is one. V gene TRBV4-3 combines with J gene TRBJ2-7, with TRBD2 as a possible D gene (5 bases). Looked up from germline, CDR1 is LGHNA and CDR2 is YSLEER. The length of the CDR3 is 14 residues. Trimming shortened V by 3 bases and J by 4 bases, and 13 bases separated the two germline ends. CDR3 sequence: CASSQQRERYEQYF. CDR3 in DNA: TGCGCCAGCAGCCAGCAACGGGAAAGGTACGAGCAGTACTTC.

CDR3: CASSLVGIEAFF. The DNA for the CDR3 is TGTGCCAGCAGCTTGGTTGGCATTGAAGCTTTCTTT. The chain is built from TRBV5-4 and TRBJ1-1; D not certain. Trimming shortened V by 0 bases and J by 7 bases, and 7 bases separated the two germline ends. In germline, CDR1 is SGHNT, CDR2 YYREEE (reference sequence). This CDR3 has 12 amino acids.

This sequence joins TRBV5-4 and TRBJ2-7; D not resolved. This CDR3 has 14 amino acids. Germline V gives CDR1 SGHNT, CDR2 YYREEE (reference sequence). The ends were cut back, 0 bases at V and 2 bases at J, with 9 bases in the middle. The chain's CDR3 is CASSLGSGPYEQYF. The CDR3 bases are TGTGCCAGCAGCTTGGGGTCGGGCCCCTACGAGCAGTACTTC.

This rearrangement joins TRBV11-2 to TRBJ2-7; 9 bases fit TRBD2. Germline lookup yields CDR1 SGHAT and CDR2 FQNNGV. V dropped 6 bases and J dropped 6; count of bases not matched to a gene: 9. This CDR3 is 14 amino acids long. The CDR3 sequence is CASRAEGLASEQYF. The CDR3 nucleotides read TGTGCCAGCAGGGCAGAGGGACTAGCCTCCGAGCAGTACTTC.

V usage is TRBV27 and J usage is TRBJ1-2, with TRBD1 identical over 8 bases. The length of the CDR3 is 13 residues. The germline V gene has CDR1 MNHEY and CDR2 SMNVEV (reference sequence). The ends lost 5 bases at V and 8 bases at J; junction bases unmatched: 7. The DNA of the CDR3 is TGTGCCAGCAGTCGGGCAGGGGGCGAGGGCTACACCTTC. Translating gives CASSRAGGEGYTF.

The sample holds a few counts of this clone. This chain links TRBV27 with TRBJ2-7; 9 bases fit TRBD2. Germline trimming cut 5 bases from V and 5 bases from J; bases unmatched to any gene: 7. Germline-derived CDR1 and CDR2 are MNHEY and SMNVEV (reference sequence). This CDR3 region has 14 residues. In DNA, the CDR3 is TGTGCCAGCAGTCTAGCGGGAAGGCTCCACGAGCAGTACTTC. It yields the protein CASSLAGRLHEQYF.

The V call is TRBV5-6, the J call TRBJ2-1, with D uncertain. The germline CDR1 and CDR2 sequences are SGHDT and YYEEEE. CDR3 length: 16 amino acids. V was cut by 4 bases and J by 4 bases, with 18 bases left in between. CDR3 region: CASSAKLVGSYNEQFF. As DNA, the CDR3 is TGTGCCAGCAGCGCAAAGTTAGTGGGATCTTACAATGAGCAGTTCTTC.

The chain uses TRBV7-9 and TRBJ2-7, with D tentatively TRBD1 (5 bases). The germline V gene encodes CDR1 SEHNR and CDR2 FQNEAQ (reference sequence). There are 15 residues in the CDR3. Trimming took off 2 bases at V and 5 bases at J, with 16 bases between the two ends. This CDR3 is CASSLNQGLLDEQYF. CDR3 bases: TGTGCCAGCAGCTTAAACCAGGGATTACTCGACGAGCAGTACTTC.

The rearrangement uses TRBV9 and TRBJ2-1, with D hard to call. The CDR3 contains 12 residues. Germline values: CDR1 SGDLS, CDR2 YYNGEE. Trimming took 0 bases from V and 4 from J, leaving 2 bases between them. The CDR3 region has the DNA TGTGCCAGCAGCGTAGGTTACAATGAGCAGTTCTTC. As protein: CASSVGYNEQFF. Full variable domain (outside the CDR3, taken from reference TRBV9 and TRBJ2-1): DSGVTQTPKHLITATGQRVTLRCSPRSGDLSVYWYQQSLDQGLQFLIQYYNGEERAKGNILERFSAQQFPDLHSELNLSSLELGDSALYFCASSVGYNEQFFGPGTRLTVL.

The CDR3 is CASSFEGQGGIEKLFF. In DNA form, the CDR3 reads TGTGCCAGCAGCTTTGAAGGACAGGGAGGGATTGAAAAACTGTTTTTT. J is TRBJ1-4 and V is TRBV5-6; 8 nucleotides line up with TRBD1. This CDR3 has 16 amino acids. With V trimmed by 2 bases and J by 7 bases, 10 bases remained unmatched. Germline V gene data show CDR1 as SGHDT and CDR2 as YYEEEE.

The chain uses TRBV19 and TRBJ1-4; 8 bases fit TRBD1. Germline V CDR1 and CDR2: LNHDA, SQIVND (reference sequence). The CDR3 spans 16 residues. The junction had 5 bases not matched to a gene; V was cut back by 3 bases and J by 2 bases. CDR3 nucleotide sequence: TGTGCCAGTAGTATCGACAGGGGTGCGACTAATGAAAAACTGTTTTTT. It is translated as CASSIDRGATNEKLFF.

The gene calls are TRBV2 and TRBJ1-1, with a weak D call TRBD1 (6 bases). Germline V gene data show CDR1 as SNHLY and CDR2 as FYNNEI. This CDR3 is built from 14 residues. V shed 4 bases and J shed 2 bases, with 11 bases lying between them. CDR3 protein: CASSGVTGNTEAFF. CDR3 nucleotides: TGTGCCAGCAGTGGAGTGACAGGCAACACTGAAGCTTTCTTT. The entire variable domain, with the rest obtained from reference TRBV2 and TRBJ1-1, is as follows: EPEVTQTPSHQVTQMGQEVILRCVPISNHLYFYWYRQILGQKVEFLVSFYNNEISEKSEIFDDQFSVERPDGSNFTLKIRSTKLEDSAMYFCASSGVTGNTEAFFGQGTRLTVV.

V usage is TRBV4-1 and J usage is TRBJ2-2; D remains unclear. Germline CDR1 reads MGHRA; CDR2 reads YSYEKL. V gave up 3 bases and J gave up 3 bases, with 5 bases separating them. This CDR3 spans 13 amino acids. For the CDR3, the DNA is TGCGCCAGCAGCCAGACTGACACCGGGGAGCTGTTTTTT. Encoded protein: CASSQTDTGELFF.

The chain joins TRBV6-5 to TRBJ1-3; D remains ambiguous. V shed 6 bases and J shed 5 bases, with 17 bases lying between them. Per germline, CDR1 MNHEY and CDR2 SVGAGI. This CDR3 comprises 15 residues. This CDR3 is CASSSSRTERNTIYF. The CDR3 DNA follows: TGTGCCAGCAGCTCGTCCAGGACGGAACGAAACACCATATATTTT.

The chain is built from TRBV19 and TRBJ2-2; 12 nucleotides match TRBD2. J was trimmed by 8 bases and V by 6 bases; bases with no gene match: 4. The CDR3 sequence is 14 residues long. The germline V gene has CDR1 LNHDA and CDR2 SQIVND (reference sequence). CDR3 amino acids: CASSRTSGTGELFF. The CDR3 bases are TGTGCCAGTAGCCGGACTAGCGGGACAGGGGAGCTGTTTTTT.